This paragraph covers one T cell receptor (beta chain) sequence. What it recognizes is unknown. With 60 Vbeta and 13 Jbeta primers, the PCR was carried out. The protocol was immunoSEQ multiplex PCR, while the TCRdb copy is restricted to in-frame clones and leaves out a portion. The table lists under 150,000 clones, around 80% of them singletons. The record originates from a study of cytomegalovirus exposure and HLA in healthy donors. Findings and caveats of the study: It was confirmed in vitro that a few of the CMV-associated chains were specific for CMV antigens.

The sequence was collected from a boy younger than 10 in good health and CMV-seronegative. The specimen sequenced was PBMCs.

The CDR3 bases are TGTGCCAGCAGCACATCGTCCTACGAGCAGTACTTC. It codes for CASSTSSYEQYF. The chain is built from TRBV7-9 and TRBJ2-7, with D unclear. Germline V lookup: CDR1 SEHNR, CDR2 FQNEAQ (reference sequence). This CDR3 region has 12 residues. V lost 5 bases, J lost 1 base, and 6 bases lay in between.